This T cell receptor (beta chain) was observed in a study of cytomegalovirus exposure and HLA in healthy donors. Points from the study as a whole: In vitro experiments confirmed that three CMV-associated chains were specific for CMV antigens. A later look showed TCR association rates differing by HLA locus, highest for DRB1 and lowest for HLA-C.

This clone has just a few counts. No antigen is known for it. A multiplex PCR was run with 60 Vbeta primers and 13 Jbeta primers. Some clones are missing from TCRdb's copy, which holds only in-frame ones; the method was immunoSEQ multiplex PCR. Among 170,000 or so clones listed, 77% were seen once. The TCR was taken from a woman aged 55 to 70 in good health and CMV-seropositive. The source material was PBMCs.

CDR3 coding DNA: TGTGCCAGCAGTGGGGCGGCGGGATACGACAATGAGCAGTTCTTC. Amino acid sequence: CASSGAAGYDNEQFF. The chain joins TRBV2 to TRBJ2-1, with D possibly TRBD2 on 6 matching bases. Germline-derived CDR1 and CDR2 are SNHLY and FYNNEI. The CDR3 loop spans 15 amino acids. The V end was cut by 4 bases, the J end by 5 bases, with 15 bases between. The full variable domain, completed using reference TRBV2 and TRBJ2-1, is EPEVTQTPSHQVTQMGQEVILRCVPISNHLYFYWYRQILGQKVEFLVSFYNNEISEKSEIFDDQFSVERPDGSNFTLKIRSTKLEDSAMYFCASSGAAGYDNEQFFGPGTRLTVL.